The 14 T cell receptor beta chains below come from one sample, sequenced in a study of OX40 agonist ivuxolimab in advanced cancers. Libraries were prepared by immunoSEQ multiplex PCR; TCRdb keeps only in-frame clonotypes and omits some of them. The sample has 70,000 to 85,000 clones; approximately 95% are singletons. The sample was CD4+ or CD8+ T cells sorted from blood, taken in a trial of the OX40 agonist ivuxolimab. These TCRs come from an adult with an advanced solid tumor such as melanoma, head and neck, liver or kidney cancer.

This clone came up once. This chain joins TRBV5-1 and TRBJ2-7; D gene uncertain. The CDR3 has 11 residues. Germline V gene lookup returns CDR1 SGHRS and CDR2 YFSETQ. The germline V and J ends were trimmed by 2 bases and 5 bases, with 5 bases remaining between them. The CDR3 region has the DNA TGCGCCAGCAGCTTAATGGACGAGCAGTACTTC. Its translation: CASSLMDEQYF. Full variable domain (remainder filled in from reference TRBV5-1 and TRBJ2-7): KAGVTQTPRYLIKTRGQQVTLSCSPISGHRSVSWYQQTPGQGLQFLFEYFSETQRNKGNFPGRFSGRQFSNSRSEMNVSTLELGDSALYLCASSLMDEQYFGPGTRLTVT.

The chain uses TRBV28 and TRBJ2-7; D is uncertain. Germline CDR1 is MDHEN and CDR2 is SYDVKM. V lost 6 bases and J lost 3, with 9 bases in between. The CDR3 has 12 amino acids. CDR3 region: CASSLGDYEQYF. The DNA of the CDR3 is TGTGCCAGCAGCCTGGGCGACTACGAGCAGTACTTC.

Remarks on this clone: The sample carries other DNA sequences with the same CDR3. The CDR3 sequence: CASSVGTSGGNEQFF. The DNA for the CDR3 is TGTGCCAGCAGCGTTGGGACTAGCGGGGGGAATGAGCAGTTCTTC. The chain couples TRBV9 to TRBJ2-1; 15 bases line up with TRBD2. Unmatched junction bases numbered 1, after V lost 2 bases and J lost 7 bases. The CDR3 has 15 amino acids. The germline CDR1 and CDR2 sequences are SGDLS and YYNGEE. The whole variable domain, filled in from reference TRBV9 and TRBJ2-1, reads DSGVTQTPKHLITATGQRVTLRCSPRSGDLSVYWYQQSLDQGLQFLIQYYNGEERAKGNILERFSAQQFPDLHSELNLSSLELGDSALYFCASSVGTSGGNEQFFGPGTRLTVL.

The V and J genes are TRBV4-3 and TRBJ2-5, with 9 bases that match TRBD1. Per germline, CDR1 LGHNA and CDR2 YSLEER. CDR3 size: 15 residues. J was trimmed by 11 bases and V by 3 bases; bases with no gene match: 13. The CDR3: CASSQSSQTGGTQYF. In DNA, the CDR3 is TGCGCCAGCAGCCAGTCCTCCCAGACAGGGGGGACGCAGTACTTC.

In DNA form, the CDR3 reads TGTGCCAGCAGTCTAGGGACTAGCGGGGTTTACAATGAGCAGTTCTTC. Its protein product is CASSLGTSGVYNEQFF. The chain combines TRBV27 with TRBJ2-1; 13 nucleotides agree with TRBD2. The germline V gene encodes CDR1 MNHEY and CDR2 SMNVEV (reference sequence). V lost 5 bases and J lost 4; bases outside the gene matches: 5. CDR3 length: 16 amino acids.

In its sample, this clone was seen a few times. V usage is TRBV19 and J usage is TRBJ1-2; weak D call: TRBD1 (5 bases). Germline CDR1 reads LNHDA; CDR2 reads SQIVND (reference sequence). This CDR3 is 14 amino acids long. Deletions cut 3 bases from V and 7 bases from J, with 15 bases between. CDR3 sequence: CASSMWQGDGGYTF. The CDR3 DNA reads TGTGCCAGTAGTATGTGGCAGGGTGACGGTGGCTACACCTTC.

The chain combines TRBV9 with TRBJ2-7; D gene ambiguous. CDR1 and CDR2 from the germline V gene are SGDLS and YYNGEE. This CDR3 comprises 12 residues. Trimming removed 1 base from V and 4 bases from J, with 6 bases in between. The CDR3 DNA follows: TGTGCCAGCAGCGTATCGGGTTACGAGCAGTACTTC. It specifies CASSVSGYEQYF.

This clone was observed once. The genes are TRBV5-6 and TRBJ2-3; D remains unclear. Germline V gene data show CDR1 as SGHDT and CDR2 as YYEEEE. The CDR3 is 12 amino acids. V lost 1 base and J 5 bases, leaving 5 bases between the germline ends. The CDR3 DNA follows: TGTGCCAGCAGCTTGCTGATAGATACGCAGTATTTT. Translated: CASSLLIDTQYF.

The chain has TRBV11-2 and TRBJ2-7; 9 nucleotides match TRBD2. The V gene end was trimmed by 2 bases and the J gene end by 0 bases; junction bases not matched to a gene: 5. Germline V gene lookup returns CDR1 SGHAT and CDR2 FQNNGV. This CDR3 region has 16 residues. CDR3: CASSLLSGRTSYEQYF. Here the CDR3 DNA reads TGTGCCAGCAGCTTACTAAGCGGGAGGACCTCCTACGAGCAGTACTTC.

The V and J genes are TRBV13 and TRBJ2-7; 14 positions match TRBD2. The J segment lost 6 bases and the V segment lost 5 bases, leaving 6 bases of the junction unmatched. Germline V gene lookup returns CDR1 PRHDT and CDR2 FYEKMQ (reference sequence). CDR3 length: 15 amino acids. The CDR3 here is CASSPRTSGRSEQYF. In nucleotides, the CDR3 is TGTGCCAGCAGCCCAAGGACTAGCGGGAGGTCCGAGCAGTACTTC. Filled out from reference TRBV13 and TRBJ2-7, the complete variable domain reads AAGVIQSPRHLIKEKRETATLKCYPIPRHDTVYWYQQGPGQDPQFLISFYEKMQSDKGSIPDRFSAQQFSDYHSELNMSSLELGDSALYFCASSPRTSGRSEQYFGPGTRLTVT.

The V gene is TRBV27, the J gene TRBJ2-3; tentatively, D is TRBD2 (6 bases). The germline V gene encodes CDR1 MNHEY and CDR2 SMNVEV (reference sequence). V was clipped by 4 bases and J by 0 bases, with 17 bases between them. The CDR3 contains 17 residues. CDR3: CASSSWGSGRSTDTQYF. In nucleotides, the CDR3 is TGTGCCAGCAGTTCATGGGGGTCAGGGAGGAGCACAGATACGCAGTATTTT.

The gene calls are TRBV6-6 and TRBJ2-5; 9 nucleotides align to TRBD2. The J call could be wrong; TRBJ2-7 is a better fit for the DNA end. This CDR3 region has 15 residues. Per germline, CDR1 MNHNY and CDR2 SVGAGI (reference sequence). CDR3 coding DNA: TGTGCCAGCAGTTACCAGCGGGAGGTAACCTACGAGCAGTACTTC. Translation: CASSYQREVTYEQYF.

The chain recombines TRBV19 with TRBJ1-1, with D uncertain. Trimming removed 1 base at V and 0 bases at J, with 9 bases between. Germline CDR1 is LNHDA and CDR2 is SQIVND (reference sequence). This CDR3 has 15 amino acids. The DNA for the CDR3 is TGTGCCAGTAGTATAGCTCAACACCTGAACACTGAAGCTTTCTTT. Translating gives CASSIAQHLNTEAFF.

The V call is TRBV11-2, the J call TRBJ2-1; D is perhaps TRBD2 (6 bases). The ends were cut back, 1 base at V and 1 base at J, with 11 bases in the middle. This CDR3 comprises 16 residues. Per germline, CDR1 SGHAT and CDR2 FQNNGV. CDR3 DNA: TGTGCCAGCAGCTTAGTGGTTAGCGGATCCTACAATGAGCAGTTCTTC. It specifies CASSLVVSGSYNEQFF.